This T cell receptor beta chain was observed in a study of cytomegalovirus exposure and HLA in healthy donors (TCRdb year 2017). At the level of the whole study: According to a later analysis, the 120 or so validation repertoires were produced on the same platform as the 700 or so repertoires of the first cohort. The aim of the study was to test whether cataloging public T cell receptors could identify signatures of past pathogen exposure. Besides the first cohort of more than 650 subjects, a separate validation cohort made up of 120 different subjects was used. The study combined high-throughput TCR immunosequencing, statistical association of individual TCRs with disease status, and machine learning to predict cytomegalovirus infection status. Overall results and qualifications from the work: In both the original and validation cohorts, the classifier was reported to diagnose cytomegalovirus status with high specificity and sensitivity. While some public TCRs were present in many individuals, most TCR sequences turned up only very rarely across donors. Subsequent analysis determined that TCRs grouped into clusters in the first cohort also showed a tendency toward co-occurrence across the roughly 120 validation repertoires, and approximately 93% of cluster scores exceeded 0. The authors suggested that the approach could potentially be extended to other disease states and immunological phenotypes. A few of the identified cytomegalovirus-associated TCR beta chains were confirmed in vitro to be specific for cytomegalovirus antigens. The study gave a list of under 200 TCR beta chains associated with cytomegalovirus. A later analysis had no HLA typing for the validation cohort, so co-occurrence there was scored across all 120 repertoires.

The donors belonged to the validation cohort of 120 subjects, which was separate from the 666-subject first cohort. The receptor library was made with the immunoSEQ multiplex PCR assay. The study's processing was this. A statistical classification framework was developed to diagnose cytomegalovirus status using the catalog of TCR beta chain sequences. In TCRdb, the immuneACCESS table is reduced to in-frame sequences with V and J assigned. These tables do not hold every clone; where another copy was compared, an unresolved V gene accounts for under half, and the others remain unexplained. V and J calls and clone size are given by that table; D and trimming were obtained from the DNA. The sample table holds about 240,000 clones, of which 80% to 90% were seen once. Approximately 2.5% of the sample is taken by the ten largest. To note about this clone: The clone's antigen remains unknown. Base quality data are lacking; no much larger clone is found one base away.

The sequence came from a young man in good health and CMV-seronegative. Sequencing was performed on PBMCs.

The DNA sequence is given as TGCAGCGGAGCGGGGGGTTGGGCCATGAACACTGAAGCTTTCTTT. Its translation reads: CSGAGGWAMNTEAFF. The rearrangement combines TRBV29-1 with TRBJ1-1; a tentative D match to TRBD1 spans 5 bases. CDR1 SQVTM and CDR2 ANQGSEA were looked up in the germline V gene. V and J lose 7 bases and 0 bases, and a span of 18 bases separates them. Counted from cysteine to phenylalanine, this CDR3 has 15 amino acids. This entry keeps only the CDR3 DNA: 45 bases, framed from base 1.